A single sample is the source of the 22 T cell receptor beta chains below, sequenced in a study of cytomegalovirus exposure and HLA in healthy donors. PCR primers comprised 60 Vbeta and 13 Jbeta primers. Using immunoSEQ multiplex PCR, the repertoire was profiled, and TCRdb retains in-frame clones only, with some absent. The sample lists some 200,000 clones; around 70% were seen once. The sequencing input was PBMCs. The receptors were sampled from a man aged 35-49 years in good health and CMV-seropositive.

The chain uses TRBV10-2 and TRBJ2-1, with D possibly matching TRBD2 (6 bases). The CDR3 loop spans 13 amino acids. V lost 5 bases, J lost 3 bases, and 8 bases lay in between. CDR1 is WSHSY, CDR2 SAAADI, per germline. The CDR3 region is CASSPGSYNEQFF. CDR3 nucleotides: TGCGCCAGCAGTCCCGGGAGCTACAATGAGCAGTTCTTC.

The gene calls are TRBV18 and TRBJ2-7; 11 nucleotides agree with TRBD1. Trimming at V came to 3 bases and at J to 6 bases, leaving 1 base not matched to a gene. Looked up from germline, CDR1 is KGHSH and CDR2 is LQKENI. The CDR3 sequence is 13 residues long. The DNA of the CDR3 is TGTGCCAGCTCACCGGGACAGGGGGTCGAGCAGTACTTC. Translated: CASSPGQGVEQYF.

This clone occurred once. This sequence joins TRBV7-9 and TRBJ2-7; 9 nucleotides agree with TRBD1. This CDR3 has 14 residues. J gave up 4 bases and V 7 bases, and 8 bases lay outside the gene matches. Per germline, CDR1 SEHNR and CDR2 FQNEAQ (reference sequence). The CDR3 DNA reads TGTGCCAGCACTGGGACAGGGAAGTTTTACGAGCAGTACTTC. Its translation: CASTGTGKFYEQYF.

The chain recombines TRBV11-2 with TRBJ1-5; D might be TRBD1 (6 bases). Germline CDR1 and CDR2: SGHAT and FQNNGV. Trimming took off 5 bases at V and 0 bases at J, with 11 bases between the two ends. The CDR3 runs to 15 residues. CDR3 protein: CASSPTGDSNQPQHF. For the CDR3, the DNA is TGTGCCAGCAGCCCGACAGGCGATAGCAATCAGCCCCAGCATTTT.

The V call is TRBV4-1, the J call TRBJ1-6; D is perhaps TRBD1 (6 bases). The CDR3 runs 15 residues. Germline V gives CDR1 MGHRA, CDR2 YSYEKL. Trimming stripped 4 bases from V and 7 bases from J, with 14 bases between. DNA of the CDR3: TGCGCCAGCAGCCGCCTAACAGGGTACAATTCACCCCTCCACTTT. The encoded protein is CASSRLTGYNSPLHF.

DNA for the CDR3: TGCGCCAGCAGCCAAGTGTTGGGACAAGGGGGGGCCTACGAGCAGTACTTC. This encodes CASSQVLGQGGAYEQYF. The rearrangement uses TRBV4-1 and TRBJ2-7; D perhaps matches TRBD2 (7 bases). V lost 1 base to trimming and J lost 2 bases, with 18 bases between them. In germline, CDR1 is MGHRA, CDR2 YSYEKL. The length of the CDR3 is 17 residues.

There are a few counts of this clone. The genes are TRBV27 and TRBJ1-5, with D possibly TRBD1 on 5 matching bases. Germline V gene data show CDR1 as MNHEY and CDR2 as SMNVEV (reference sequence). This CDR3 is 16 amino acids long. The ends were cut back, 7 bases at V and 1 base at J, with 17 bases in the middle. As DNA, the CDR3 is TGTGCCAGCATCCACCCGGGGGAGAGGAGCAATCAGCCCCAGCATTTT. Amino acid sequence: CASIHPGERSNQPQHF.

The CDR3 region has the DNA TGTGCCAGCAGTTTAGCCCCGGGACAGATCTACGAGCAGTACTTC. This encodes CASSLAPGQIYEQYF. J is TRBJ2-7 and V is TRBV27; 7 bases map to TRBD1. V shed 2 bases and J 3 bases; nucleotides not matched to a gene: 7. The germline V gene encodes CDR1 MNHEY and CDR2 SMNVEV (reference sequence). The CDR3 has 15 amino acids.

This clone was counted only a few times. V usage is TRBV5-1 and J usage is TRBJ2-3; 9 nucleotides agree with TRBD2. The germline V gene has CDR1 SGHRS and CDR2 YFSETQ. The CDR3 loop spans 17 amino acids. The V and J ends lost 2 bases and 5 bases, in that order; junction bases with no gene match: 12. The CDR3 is CASSLPFSGGGRDTQYF. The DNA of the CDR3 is TGCGCCAGCAGCTTACCATTTAGCGGGGGAGGGAGAGATACGCAGTATTTT.

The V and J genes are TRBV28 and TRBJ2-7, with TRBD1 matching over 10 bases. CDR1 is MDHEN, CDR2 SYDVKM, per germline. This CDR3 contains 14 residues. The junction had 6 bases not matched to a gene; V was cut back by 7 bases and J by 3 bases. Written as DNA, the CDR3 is TGTGCCAGCATCCCGGGACAGGGGATCTACGAGCAGTACTTC. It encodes CASIPGQGIYEQYF.

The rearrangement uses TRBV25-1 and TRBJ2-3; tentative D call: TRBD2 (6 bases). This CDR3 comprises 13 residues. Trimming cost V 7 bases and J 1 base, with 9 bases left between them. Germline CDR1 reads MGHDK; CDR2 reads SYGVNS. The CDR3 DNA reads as TGTGCCAGCAACCCTAGCGGCACAGATACGCAGTATTTT. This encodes CASNPSGTDTQYF.

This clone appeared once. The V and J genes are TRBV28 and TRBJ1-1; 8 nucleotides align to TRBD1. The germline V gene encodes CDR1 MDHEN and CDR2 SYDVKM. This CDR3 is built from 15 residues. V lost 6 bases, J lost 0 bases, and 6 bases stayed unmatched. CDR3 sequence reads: CASSLRDRLNTEAFF. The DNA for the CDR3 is TGTGCCAGCAGCCTCCGGGACAGGTTGAACACTGAAGCTTTCTTT.

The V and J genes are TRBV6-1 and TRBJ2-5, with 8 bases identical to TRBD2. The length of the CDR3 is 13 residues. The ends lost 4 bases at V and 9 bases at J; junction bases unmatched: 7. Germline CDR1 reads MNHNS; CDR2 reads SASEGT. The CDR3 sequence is CASSGSGGPSQYF. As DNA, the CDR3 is TGTGCCAGCAGTGGCAGCGGGGGACCCTCCCAGTACTTC.

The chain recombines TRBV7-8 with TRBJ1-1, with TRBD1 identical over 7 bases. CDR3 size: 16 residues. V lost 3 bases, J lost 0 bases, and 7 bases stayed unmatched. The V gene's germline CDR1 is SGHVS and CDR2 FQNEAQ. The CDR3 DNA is TGTGCCAGCAGCTTCATTGGGACAGTCATGAACACTGAAGCTTTCTTT. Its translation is CASSFIGTVMNTEAFF.

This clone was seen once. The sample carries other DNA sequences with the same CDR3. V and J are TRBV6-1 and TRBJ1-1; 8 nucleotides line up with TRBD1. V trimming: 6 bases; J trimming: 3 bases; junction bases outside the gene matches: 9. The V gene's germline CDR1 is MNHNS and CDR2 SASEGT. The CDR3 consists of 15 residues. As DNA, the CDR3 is TGTGCCAGCAGGGACTTAGACAGGGGACACACTGAAGCTTTCTTT. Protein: CASRDLDRGHTEAFF.

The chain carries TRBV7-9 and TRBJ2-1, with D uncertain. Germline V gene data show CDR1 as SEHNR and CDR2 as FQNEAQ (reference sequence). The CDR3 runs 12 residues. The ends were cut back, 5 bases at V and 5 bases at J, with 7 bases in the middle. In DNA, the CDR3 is TGTGCCAGCAGCGGCCGGGACAATGAGCAGTTCTTC. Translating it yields CASSGRDNEQFF.

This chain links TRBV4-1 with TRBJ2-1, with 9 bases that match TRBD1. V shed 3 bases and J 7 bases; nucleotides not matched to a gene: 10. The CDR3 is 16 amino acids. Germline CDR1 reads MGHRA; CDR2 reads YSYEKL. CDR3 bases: TGCGCCAGCAGCCACGACCCCCCGGGACAGGGTAATGAGCAGTTCTTC. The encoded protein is CASSHDPPGQGNEQFF.

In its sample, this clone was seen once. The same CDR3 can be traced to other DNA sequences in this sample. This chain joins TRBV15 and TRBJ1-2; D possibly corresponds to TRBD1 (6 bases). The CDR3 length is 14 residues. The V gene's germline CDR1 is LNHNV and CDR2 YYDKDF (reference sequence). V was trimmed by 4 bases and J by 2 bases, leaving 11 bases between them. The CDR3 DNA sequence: TGTGCCACCAGCACCTTCCAGGGGAACTATGGCTACACCTTC. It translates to CATSTFQGNYGYTF.

The CDR3 nucleotides read TGTGCCAGCAGTGCGGGAGGGGGCCAATACAATGAGCAGTTCTTC. It is translated as CASSAGGGQYNEQFF. This sequence joins TRBV6-4 and TRBJ2-1, with D maybe TRBD2 (8 bases). The CDR3 length is 15 residues. CDR1 is MRHNA, CDR2 SNTAGT, per germline. V lost 4 bases to trimming and J lost 4 bases, with 14 bases between them.

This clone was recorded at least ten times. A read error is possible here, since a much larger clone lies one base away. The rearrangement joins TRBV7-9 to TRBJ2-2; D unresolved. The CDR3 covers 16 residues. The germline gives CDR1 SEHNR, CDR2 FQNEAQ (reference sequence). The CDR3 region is CSSSSPVSSSSGELFF. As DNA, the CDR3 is TGTTCCAGCAGCTCCCCCGTTTCCTCTTCCAGCGGGGAGCTGTTTTTT. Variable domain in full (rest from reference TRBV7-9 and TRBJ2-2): DTGVSQNPRHKITKRGQNVTFRCDPISEHNRLYWYRQTLGQGPEFLTYFQNEAQLEKSRLLSDRFSAERPKGSFSTLEIQRTEQGDSAMYLCSSSSPVSSSSGELFFGEGSRLTVL.

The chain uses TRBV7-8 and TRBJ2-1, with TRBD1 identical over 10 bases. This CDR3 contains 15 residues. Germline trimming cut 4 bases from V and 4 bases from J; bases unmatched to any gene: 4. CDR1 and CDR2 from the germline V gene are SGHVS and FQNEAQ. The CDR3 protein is CASSSRQGAYNEQFF. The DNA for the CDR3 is TGTGCCAGCAGCTCCCGACAGGGGGCTTACAATGAGCAGTTCTTC.

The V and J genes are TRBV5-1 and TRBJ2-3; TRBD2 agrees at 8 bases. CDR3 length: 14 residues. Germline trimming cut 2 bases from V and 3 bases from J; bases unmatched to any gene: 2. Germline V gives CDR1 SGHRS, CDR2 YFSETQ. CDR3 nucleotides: TGCGCCAGCAGCTTTACGGGAGGGACAGATACGCAGTATTTT. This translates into CASSFTGGTDTQYF. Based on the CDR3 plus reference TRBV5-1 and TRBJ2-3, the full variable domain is KAGVTQTPRYLIKTRGQQVTLSCSPISGHRSVSWYQQTPGQGLQFLFEYFSETQRNKGNFPGRFSGRQFSNSRSEMNVSTLELGDSALYLCASSFTGGTDTQYFGPGTRLTVL.